Below are 16 T cell receptor beta chains sequenced from a single sample in a study of shared clonotypes between healthy human individuals. The repertoire was sequenced with immunoSEQ multiplex PCR; TCRdb's copy has only in-frame clones and lacks some. The sample records under 1,100,000 clones, about 70% being singletons. Specimen: memory CD4+ T cells sorted from blood. As to subset: CD45RA-negative fraction. Source of these receptors: a man aged 18 to 30 in good health.

On this clone itself: A much larger clone differs from this one at a single base, so this may be a read error. The chain is built from TRBV28 and TRBJ1-3; D ambiguous. V was shortened by 6 bases and J by 0 bases, with 6 bases between the two germline ends. This CDR3 contains 13 residues. Germline-derived CDR1 and CDR2 are MDHEN and SYDVKM. CDR3 sequence reads: CASSLDSGNTIYF. The CDR3 DNA is TGTGCCAGCAGCCTTGACTCTGGAAACACCATATATTTT.

This sequence joins TRBV11-2 and TRBJ2-5; TRBD2 is a possible D gene (6 bases). V lost 5 bases, J lost 5 bases, and 15 bases lay in between. The length of the CDR3 is 14 residues. Germline V CDR1 and CDR2: SGHAT, FQNNGV. Here the CDR3 DNA reads TGTGCCAGCAGCCCGGGACTCCTAGAGGAGACCCAGTACTTC. Amino acids: CASSPGLLEETQYF.

This sequence joins TRBV28 and TRBJ2-3; D perhaps matches TRBD1 (5 bases). The CDR3 extends over 14 amino acids. Per germline, CDR1 MDHEN and CDR2 SYDVKM. The V gene lost 5 bases and the J gene lost 0 bases, with 9 bases spanning the gap. The CDR3 coding sequence is TGTGCCAGCAGTCCAGGGTCTAGCACAGATACGCAGTATTTT. Its protein is CASSPGSSTDTQYF.

V usage is TRBV7-9 and J usage is TRBJ1-4, with TRBD1 identical over 7 bases. V was clipped by 4 bases and J by 4 bases; unmatched bases: 3. The CDR3 consists of 14 residues. CDR1 is SEHNR, CDR2 FQNEAQ, per germline (reference sequence). The CDR3 loop is CASSSRDSNEKLFF. CDR3 coding DNA: TGTGCCAGCAGCTCCCGGGACAGTAATGAAAAACTGTTTTTT.

On this clone itself: The identical CDR3 is also encoded by other nucleotide sequences in the sample. The V call is TRBV11-3, the J call TRBJ2-7; 7 bases are a match to TRBD2. The CDR3 runs 14 residues. The junction had 3 bases not matched to a gene; V was cut back by 4 bases and J by 0 bases. Per the germline V gene, CDR1 is SGHNT and CDR2 is YENEEA. CDR3 region: CASSSGGGSYEQYF. CDR3 nucleotides: TGTGCCAGCAGCTCCGGCGGGGGCTCCTACGAGCAGTACTTC.

The CDR3 bases are TGTGCCAGCAGTCCCCCGTTCTATGAGCAGTTCTTC. Translating it yields CASSPPFYEQFF. V gene TRBV28 combines with J gene TRBJ2-1; D unclear. The germline gives CDR1 MDHEN, CDR2 SYDVKM. V lost 5 bases to trimming and J lost 8 bases, with 10 bases between them. CDR3 length: 12 residues.

The chain combines TRBV6-5 with TRBJ2-3; tentatively, D is TRBD1 or TRBD2 (5 bases each). The CDR3 runs to 12 residues. V lost 5 bases and J lost 10, with 13 bases in between. CDR1 MNHEY and CDR2 SVGAGI come from the germline V gene. Here the CDR3 DNA reads TGTGCCAGCAGTGGAAGGGACGGCGCGCAGTATTTT. Residues: CASSGRDGAQYF.

This chain links TRBV19 with TRBJ2-1; 11 bases match TRBD1. Germline CDR1 and CDR2: LNHDA and SQIVND (reference sequence). V gave up 5 bases and J gave up 4 bases; unmatched junction bases: 7. This CDR3 has 16 residues. The CDR3 DNA is TGTGCCAGTAGTCTTAGAGGGACAGGGGGATACAATGAGCAGTTCTTC. Its translation: CASSLRGTGGYNEQFF.

The gene calls are TRBV6-1 and TRBJ2-7; tentative D call: TRBD1 (6 bases). V lost 5 bases and J 3 bases, leaving 11 bases between the germline ends. This CDR3 is built from 13 residues. Germline V gene data show CDR1 as MNHNS and CDR2 as SASEGT. The CDR3 is CASSLKGGYEQYF. The DNA of the CDR3 is TGTGCCAGCAGTCTAAAAGGGGGCTACGAGCAGTACTTC.

The rearrangement uses TRBV7-2 and TRBJ2-7; D is unresolved. The germline CDR1 and CDR2 sequences are SGHTA and FQGNSA. CDR3 size: 12 residues. Between the trimmed V and J ends, which lost 3 bases and 4 bases, there was a span of 7 bases. The CDR3, as DNA: TGTGCCAGCAGCTTCGGCCCTTACGAGCAGTACTTC. Translation gives CASSFGPYEQYF.

The chain carries TRBV6-1 and TRBJ2-7; TRBD1 matches at 11 bases. The CDR3 extends over 13 amino acids. V gave up 6 bases and J gave up 7 bases; unmatched junction bases: 5. CDR1 is MNHNS and CDR2 is SASEGT in the germline V gene. In DNA form, the CDR3 reads TGTGCCAGCAGGGACAGGGGGCCGGAAGAGCAGTACTTC. It translates to CASRDRGPEEQYF.

V and J are TRBV7-2 and TRBJ1-1; perhaps TRBD1 as D (5 bases). V was shortened by 5 bases and J by 1 base, with 14 bases between the two germline ends. From germline, CDR1 is SGHTA and CDR2 FQGNSA. There are 15 residues in the CDR3. CDR3 region: CASSGPRDQNTEAFF. Written as DNA, the CDR3 is TGTGCCAGCAGCGGTCCGAGGGACCAGAACACTGAAGCTTTCTTT.

The chain joins TRBV7-9 to TRBJ1-6; possibly TRBD1 for D (5 bases). The CDR3 totals 16 residues. Trimming pared 5 bases from V and 8 bases from J, leaving 19 bases between. Germline-derived CDR1 and CDR2 are SEHNR and FQNEAQ (reference sequence). DNA of the CDR3: TGTGCCAGCAGCAAAGATAGGGGCAGGTTGGATTCACCCCTCCACTTT. Protein: CASSKDRGRLDSPLHF.

This chain connects TRBV11-2 to TRBJ1-4, with unresolved D. CDR1 and CDR2 from the germline V gene are SGHAT and FQNNGV. V lost 0 bases and J 2 bases, leaving 7 bases between the germline ends. The CDR3 has 15 residues. CDR3 DNA sequence: TGTGCCAGCAGCTTAGATGGGGTTACTAATGAAAAACTGTTTTTT. It codes for CASSLDGVTNEKLFF.

The chain couples TRBV27 to TRBJ1-5; D not resolved. The CDR3 spans 14 residues. Trimming stripped 4 bases from V and 5 bases from J, with 12 bases between. Germline V gives CDR1 MNHEY, CDR2 SMNVEV (reference sequence). This CDR3 is CASSSGENYQPQHF. The CDR3 DNA follows: TGTGCCAGCAGTTCAGGAGAAAATTATCAGCCCCAGCATTTT.

J is TRBJ2-7 and V is TRBV9; D perhaps matches TRBD1 (5 bases). The CDR3 is made up of 14 amino acids. With 3 bases removed from V and 4 bases from J, the gap between germline ends came to 14 bases. Germline lookup yields CDR1 SGDLS and CDR2 YYNGEE. CDR3 sequence (DNA): TGTGCCAGCAGCGCCACCACAGGTATTTACGAGCAGTACTTC. It specifies CASSATTGIYEQYF.